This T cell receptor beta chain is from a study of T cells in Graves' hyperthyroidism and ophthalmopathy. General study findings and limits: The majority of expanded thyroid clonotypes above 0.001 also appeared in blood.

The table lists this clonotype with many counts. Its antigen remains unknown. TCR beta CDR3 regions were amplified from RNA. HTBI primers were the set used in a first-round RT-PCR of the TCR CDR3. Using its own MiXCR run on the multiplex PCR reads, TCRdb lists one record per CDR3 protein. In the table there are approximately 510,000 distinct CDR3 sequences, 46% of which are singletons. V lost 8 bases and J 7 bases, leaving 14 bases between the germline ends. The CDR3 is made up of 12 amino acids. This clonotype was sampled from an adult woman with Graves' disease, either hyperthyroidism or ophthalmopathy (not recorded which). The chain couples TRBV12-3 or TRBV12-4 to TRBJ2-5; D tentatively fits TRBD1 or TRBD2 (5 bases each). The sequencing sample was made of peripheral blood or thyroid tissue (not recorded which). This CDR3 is CASSRVEGTQYF. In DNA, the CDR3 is TGTGCCAGCTCCAGGGTCGAGGGGACCCAGTACTTC.